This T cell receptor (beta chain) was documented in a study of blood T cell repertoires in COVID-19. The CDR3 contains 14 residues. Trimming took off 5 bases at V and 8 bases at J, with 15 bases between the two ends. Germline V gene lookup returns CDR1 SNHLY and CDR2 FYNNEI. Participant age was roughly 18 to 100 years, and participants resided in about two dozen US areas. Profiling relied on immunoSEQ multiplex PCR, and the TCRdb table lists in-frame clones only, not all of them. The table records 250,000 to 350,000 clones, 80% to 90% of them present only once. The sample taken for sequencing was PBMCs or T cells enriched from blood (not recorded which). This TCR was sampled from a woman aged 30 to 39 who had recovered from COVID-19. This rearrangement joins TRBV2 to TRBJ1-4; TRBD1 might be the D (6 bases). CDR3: CASSIRQADEKLFF. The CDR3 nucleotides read TGTGCCAGCAGTATAAGACAGGCAGACGAAAAACTGTTTTTT.